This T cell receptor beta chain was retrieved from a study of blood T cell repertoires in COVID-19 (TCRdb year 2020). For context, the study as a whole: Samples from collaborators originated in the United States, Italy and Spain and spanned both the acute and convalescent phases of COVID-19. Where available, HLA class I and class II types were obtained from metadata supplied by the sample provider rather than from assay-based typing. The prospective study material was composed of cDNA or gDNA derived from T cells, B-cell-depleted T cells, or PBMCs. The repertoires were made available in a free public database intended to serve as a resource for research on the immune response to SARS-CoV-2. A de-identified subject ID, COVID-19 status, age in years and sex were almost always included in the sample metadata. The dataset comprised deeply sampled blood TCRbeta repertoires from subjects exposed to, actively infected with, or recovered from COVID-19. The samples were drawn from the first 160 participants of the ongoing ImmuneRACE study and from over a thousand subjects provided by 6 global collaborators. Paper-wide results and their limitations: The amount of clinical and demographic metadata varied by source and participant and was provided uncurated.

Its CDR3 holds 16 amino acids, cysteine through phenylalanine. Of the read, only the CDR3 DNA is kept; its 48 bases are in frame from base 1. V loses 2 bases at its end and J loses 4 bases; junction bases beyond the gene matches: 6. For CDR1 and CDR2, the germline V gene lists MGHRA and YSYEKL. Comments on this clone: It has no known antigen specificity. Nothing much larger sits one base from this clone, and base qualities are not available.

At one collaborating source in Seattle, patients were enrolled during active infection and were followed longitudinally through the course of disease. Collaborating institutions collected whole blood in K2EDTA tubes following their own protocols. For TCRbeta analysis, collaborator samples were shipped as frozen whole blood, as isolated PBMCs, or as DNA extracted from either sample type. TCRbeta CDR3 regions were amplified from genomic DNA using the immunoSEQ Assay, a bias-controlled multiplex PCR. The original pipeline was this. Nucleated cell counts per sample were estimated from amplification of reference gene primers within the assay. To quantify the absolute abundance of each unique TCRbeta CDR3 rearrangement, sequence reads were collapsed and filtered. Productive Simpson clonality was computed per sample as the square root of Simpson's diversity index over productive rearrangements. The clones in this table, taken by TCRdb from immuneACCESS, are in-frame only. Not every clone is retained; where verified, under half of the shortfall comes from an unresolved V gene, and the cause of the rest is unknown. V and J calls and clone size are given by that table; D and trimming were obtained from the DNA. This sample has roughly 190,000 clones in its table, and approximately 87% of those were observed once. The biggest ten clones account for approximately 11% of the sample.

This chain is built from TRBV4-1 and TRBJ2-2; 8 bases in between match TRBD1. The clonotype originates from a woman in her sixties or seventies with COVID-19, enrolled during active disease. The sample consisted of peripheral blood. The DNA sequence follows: TGCGCCAGCAGCCAACAGGGGACAGGCGGCACCGGGGAGCTGTTTTTT. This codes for CASSQQGTGGTGELFF.